This T cell receptor beta chain was observed in a study of shared clonotypes between healthy human individuals. Overall study: Samples came from a couple of female and a few male donors aged 18 to 49.

Clones were read by immunoSEQ multiplex PCR, and TCRdb kept only the in-frame ones, dropping some. This repertoire shows roughly 2,300,000 clones, 85% to 95% found once; its top ten account for 0.3% to 0.45%. The CDR3 contains 15 residues. Germline CDR1 SQVTM, CDR2 ANQGSEA. Trimming took 1 base from V and 4 from J, leaving 13 bases between them. The TCR comes from a man aged 18-30 years in good health. Some clones in this sample may be carry-over from other donors' samples. J is TRBJ2-2 and V is TRBV29-1; D is perhaps TRBD1 (5 bases). Sequenced sample: naive CD4+ T cells from PBMCs. The subset: CD45RA+ positively selected. The CDR3, as DNA: TGCAGCGTTGAAGTCCCAGGGCCGAGCACCGGGGAGCTGTTTTTT. Translation: CSVEVPGPSTGELFF.